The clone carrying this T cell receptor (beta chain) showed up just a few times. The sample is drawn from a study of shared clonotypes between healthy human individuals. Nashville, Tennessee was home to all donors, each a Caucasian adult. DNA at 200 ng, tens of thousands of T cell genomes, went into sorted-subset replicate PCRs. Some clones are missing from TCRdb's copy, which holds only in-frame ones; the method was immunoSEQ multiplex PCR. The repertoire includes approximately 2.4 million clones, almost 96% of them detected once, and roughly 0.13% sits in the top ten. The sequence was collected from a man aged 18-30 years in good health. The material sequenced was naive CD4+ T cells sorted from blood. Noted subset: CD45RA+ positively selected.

The CDR3 coding sequence is TGTGCCAGCAGTTTTATGGGAGGGGGCTACACCTTC. It translates to CASSFMGGGYTF. This chain joins TRBV27 and TRBJ1-2; D not certain. Trimming cost V 3 bases and J 8 bases, with 10 bases left between them. Germline lookup yields CDR1 MNHEY and CDR2 SMNVEV (reference sequence). The CDR3 is made up of 12 amino acids.